The next 9 T cell receptor beta chains were all read from a single sample in a study of T cell responses to AZD1222 COVID-19 vaccine. Produced via immunoSEQ multiplex PCR; TCRdb's table is partial and in-frame only. The table lists tens of thousands of clones, roughly 85% of them singletons, with approximately 16% in the top ten. Source: peripheral blood, taken on day 0 of AZD1222 vaccination. All receptors derive from an adult in good health.

J is TRBJ2-5 and V is TRBV29-1; D might be TRBD2 (6 bases). The CDR3 length is 12 residues. Between the trimmed V and J ends, which lost 4 bases and 3 bases, there was a span of 9 bases. Germline values: CDR1 SQVTM, CDR2 ANQGSEA. The CDR3 is CSVVGGEETQYF. Here the CDR3 DNA reads TGCAGCGTTGTTGGAGGGGAAGAGACCCAGTACTTC.

The J gene is TRBJ1-2, the V gene TRBV5-1; 7 positions match TRBD1. The V gene end was trimmed by 4 bases and the J gene end by 7 bases; junction bases not matched to a gene: 7. Germline V lookup: CDR1 SGHRS, CDR2 YFSETQ. The CDR3 spans 13 residues. The CDR3 reads CASSLGGGGGYTF. The CDR3 DNA is TGCGCCAGCAGCCTCGGAGGGGGCGGTGGCTACACCTTC.

The DNA of the CDR3 is TGTGCCAGCAGCCCTGGACGGATTAATGAAAAACTGTTTTTT. Its translation is CASSPGRINEKLFF. The V call is TRBV16, the J call TRBJ1-4; D remains unclear. The CDR3 is 14 amino acids. The ends were cut back, 4 bases at V and 4 bases at J, with 10 bases in the middle. CDR1 is KGHSY, CDR2 FQNENV, per germline.

This rearrangement joins TRBV19 to TRBJ1-5; maybe TRBD1 (6 bases). Trimming stripped 4 bases from V and 7 bases from J, with 14 bases between. The CDR3 spans 14 residues. Germline V gene data show CDR1 as LNHDA and CDR2 as SQIVND (reference sequence). For the CDR3, the DNA is TGTGCCAGTAGTAGATCTGGACAGTCACAGCCCCAGCATTTT. The encoded protein is CASSRSGQSQPQHF.

The genes are TRBV5-6 and TRBJ2-2; 8 bases map to TRBD1. V was clipped by 2 bases and J by 5 bases; unmatched bases: 8. CDR3 length equals 16 residues. The germline V gene encodes CDR1 SGHDT and CDR2 YYEEEE. CDR3 in DNA: TGTGCCAGCAGCTTATTTCAGGGGGCGAGGACCGGGGAGCTGTTTTTT. As protein: CASSLFQGARTGELFF.

The chain links TRBV3-1 (or the pseudogene TRBV3-2) to TRBJ1-6; D is undetermined. The V gene's germline CDR1 is LGHDT and CDR2 YNNKEL (reference sequence). V lost 1 base and J lost 9, with 13 bases in between. The CDR3 is 15 residues long. CDR3 sequence (DNA): TGTGCCAGCAGCCAAGTAATAGGGCGCACTTCACCCCTCCACTTT. Its protein product is CASSQVIGRTSPLHF.

CDR3 sequence reads: CASSAGTVGYGYTF. The CDR3 region has the DNA TGTGCCAGCAGCGCCGGGACAGTAGGCTATGGCTACACCTTC. This chain connects TRBV9 to TRBJ1-2; TRBD1 matches at 7 bases. CDR3 size: 14 residues. The junction had 6 bases not matched to a gene; V was cut back by 3 bases and J by 4 bases. The V gene's germline CDR1 is SGDLS and CDR2 YYNGEE.

The chain links TRBV5-8 to TRBJ1-5; D is undetermined. This CDR3 comprises 13 residues. The V end lost 0 bases, the J end lost 4 bases, and 5 bases lay between the germline ends. Germline V gives CDR1 SGHTS, CDR2 YDEGEE. The chain's CDR3 is CASSLGPNQPQHF. DNA for the CDR3: TGTGCCAGCAGCTTGGGGCCGAATCAGCCCCAGCATTTT.

This chain links TRBV11-2 with TRBJ2-1; D call uncertain. V lost 5 bases to trimming and J lost 8 bases, with 16 bases between them. Germline V gives CDR1 SGHAT, CDR2 FQNNGV. This CDR3 comprises 14 residues. CDR3 amino acids: CASSAYVTWDEQFF. For the CDR3, the DNA is TGTGCCAGCAGCGCATACGTAACCTGGGATGAGCAGTTCTTC.